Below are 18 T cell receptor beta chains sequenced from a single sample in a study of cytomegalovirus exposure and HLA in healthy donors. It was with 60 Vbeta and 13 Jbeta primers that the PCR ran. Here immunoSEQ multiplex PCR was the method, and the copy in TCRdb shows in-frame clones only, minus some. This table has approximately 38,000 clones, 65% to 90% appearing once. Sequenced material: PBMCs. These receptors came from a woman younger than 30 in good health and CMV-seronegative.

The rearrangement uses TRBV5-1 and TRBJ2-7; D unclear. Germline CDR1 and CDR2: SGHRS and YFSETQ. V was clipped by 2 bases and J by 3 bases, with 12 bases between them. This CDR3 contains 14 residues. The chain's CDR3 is CASSFELPVYEQYF. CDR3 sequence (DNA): TGCGCCAGCAGCTTCGAACTTCCGGTCTACGAGCAGTACTTC.

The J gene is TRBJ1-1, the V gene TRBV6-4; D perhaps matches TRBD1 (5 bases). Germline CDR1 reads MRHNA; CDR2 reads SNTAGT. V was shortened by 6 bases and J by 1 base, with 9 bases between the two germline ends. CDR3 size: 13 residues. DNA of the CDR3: TGTGCCAGCAGCTCGACAGCGAACACTGAAGCTTTCTTT. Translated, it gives CASSSTANTEAFF.

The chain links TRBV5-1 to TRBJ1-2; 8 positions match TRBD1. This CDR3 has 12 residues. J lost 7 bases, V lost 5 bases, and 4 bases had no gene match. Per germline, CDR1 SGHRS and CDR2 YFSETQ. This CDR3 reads CASRDGQGGYTF. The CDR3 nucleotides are TGCGCCAGCAGAGACGGACAGGGTGGCTACACCTTC.

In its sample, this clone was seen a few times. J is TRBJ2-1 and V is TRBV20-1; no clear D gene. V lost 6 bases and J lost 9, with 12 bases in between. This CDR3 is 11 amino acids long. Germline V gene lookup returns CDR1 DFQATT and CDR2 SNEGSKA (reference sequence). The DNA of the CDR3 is TGCAGTGCAGACGGGTACTCTGAGCAGTTCTTC. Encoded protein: CSADGYSEQFF.

CDR3 DNA: TGTGCCAGCAGCCTAGGGTCTAGACTAGGTGAGACCCAGTACTTC. Its translation is CASSLGSRLGETQYF. V is TRBV7-3 and J is TRBJ2-5, with D tentatively TRBD2 (6 bases). Germline CDR1 reads SGHTA; CDR2 reads FQGTGA. The CDR3 loop spans 15 amino acids. V lost 5 bases and J 5 bases, leaving 18 bases between the germline ends.

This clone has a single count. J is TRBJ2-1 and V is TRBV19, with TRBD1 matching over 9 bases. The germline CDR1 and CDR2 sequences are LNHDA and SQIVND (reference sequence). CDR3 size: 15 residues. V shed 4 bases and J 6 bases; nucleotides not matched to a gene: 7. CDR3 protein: CASSTTGGAGNEQFF. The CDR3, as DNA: TGTGCCAGTAGTACAACAGGGGGCGCGGGCAATGAGCAGTTCTTC.

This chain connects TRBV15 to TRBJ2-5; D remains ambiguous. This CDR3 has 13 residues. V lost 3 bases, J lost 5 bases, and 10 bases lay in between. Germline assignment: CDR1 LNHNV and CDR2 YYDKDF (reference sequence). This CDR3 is CATSSHGWETQYF. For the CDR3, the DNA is TGTGCCACCAGCAGTCACGGGTGGGAGACCCAGTACTTC.

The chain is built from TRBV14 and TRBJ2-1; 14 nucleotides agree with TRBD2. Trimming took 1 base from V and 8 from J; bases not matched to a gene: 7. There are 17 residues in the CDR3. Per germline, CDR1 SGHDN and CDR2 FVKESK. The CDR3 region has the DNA TGTGCCAGCAGCCAAGGGTGGGGACTAGCGGGAGTCGATGAGCAGTTCTTC. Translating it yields CASSQGWGLAGVDEQFF.

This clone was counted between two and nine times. The CDR3 sequence: CASSPVPGQIWYEQYF. CDR3 in DNA: TGTGCCAGCAGCCCGGTACCGGGACAGATATGGTACGAGCAGTACTTC. The rearrangement links TRBV27 to TRBJ2-7; 7 nucleotides agree with TRBD1. Trimming removed 6 bases from V and 4 bases from J; junction bases left unmatched: 15. This CDR3 is 16 amino acids long. Germline V gene lookup returns CDR1 MNHEY and CDR2 SMNVEV (reference sequence).

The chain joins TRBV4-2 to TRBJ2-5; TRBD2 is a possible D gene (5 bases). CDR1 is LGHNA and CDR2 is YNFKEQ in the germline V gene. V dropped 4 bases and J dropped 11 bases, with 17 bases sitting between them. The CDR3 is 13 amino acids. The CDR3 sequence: CASSPTRAGEQYF. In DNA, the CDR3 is TGTGCCAGCAGCCCGACGAGGGCCGGGGAGCAGTACTTC.

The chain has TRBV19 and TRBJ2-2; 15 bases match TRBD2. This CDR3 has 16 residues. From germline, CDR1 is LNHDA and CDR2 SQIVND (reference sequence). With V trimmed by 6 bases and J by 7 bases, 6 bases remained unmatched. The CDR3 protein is CASSPGLAGGGGELFF. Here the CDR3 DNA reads TGTGCCAGTAGCCCAGGACTAGCGGGAGGGGGCGGGGAGCTGTTTTTT.

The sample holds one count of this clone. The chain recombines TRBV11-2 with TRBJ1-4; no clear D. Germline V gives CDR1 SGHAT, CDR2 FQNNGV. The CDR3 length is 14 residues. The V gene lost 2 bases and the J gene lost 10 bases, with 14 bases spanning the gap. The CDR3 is CASSLRQADGKLFF. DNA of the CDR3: TGTGCCAGCAGCTTACGACAAGCAGACGGAAAACTGTTTTTT.

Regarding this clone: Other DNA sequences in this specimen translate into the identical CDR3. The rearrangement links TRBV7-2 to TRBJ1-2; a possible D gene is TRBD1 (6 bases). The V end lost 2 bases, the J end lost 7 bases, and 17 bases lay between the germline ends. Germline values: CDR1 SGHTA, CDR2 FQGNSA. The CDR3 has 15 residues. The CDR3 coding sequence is TGTGCCAGCAGCTTAAGGGGCAGGGGTGGTTCTGGCTACACCTTC. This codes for CASSLRGRGGSGYTF. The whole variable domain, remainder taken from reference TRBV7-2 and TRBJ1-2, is GAGVSQSPSNKVTEKGKDVELRCDPISGHTALYWYRQSLGQGLEFLIYFQGNSAPDKSGLPSDRFSAERTGGSVSTLTIQRTQQEDSAVYLCASSLRGRGGSGYTFGSGTRLTVV.

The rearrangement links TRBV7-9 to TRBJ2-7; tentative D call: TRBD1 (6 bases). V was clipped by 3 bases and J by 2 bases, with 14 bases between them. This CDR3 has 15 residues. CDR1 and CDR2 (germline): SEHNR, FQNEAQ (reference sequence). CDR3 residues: CASSFGHSGAYEQYF. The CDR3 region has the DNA TGTGCCAGCAGCTTCGGACATTCAGGGGCCTACGAGCAGTACTTC.

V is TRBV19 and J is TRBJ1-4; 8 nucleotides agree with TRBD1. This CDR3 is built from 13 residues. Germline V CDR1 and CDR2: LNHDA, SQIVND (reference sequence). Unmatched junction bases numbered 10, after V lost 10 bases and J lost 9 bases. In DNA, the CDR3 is TGTGCCATATCCGACAGGGGAAGGAAAAAACTGTTTTTT. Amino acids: CAISDRGRKKLFF.

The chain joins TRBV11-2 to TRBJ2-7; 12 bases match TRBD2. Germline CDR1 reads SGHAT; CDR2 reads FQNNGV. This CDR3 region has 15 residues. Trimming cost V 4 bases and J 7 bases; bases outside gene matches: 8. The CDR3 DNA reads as TGTGCCAGCAGCTCCTCTAGCGGGGGGGCGGGTGAGCAGTACTTC. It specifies CASSSSSGGAGEQYF. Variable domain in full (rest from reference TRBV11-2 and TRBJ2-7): EAGVAQSPRYKIIEKRQSVAFWCNPISGHATLYWYQQILGQGPKLLIQFQNNGVVDDSQLPKDRFSAERLKGVDSTLKIQPAKLEDSAVYLCASSSSSGGAGEQYFGPGTRLTVT.

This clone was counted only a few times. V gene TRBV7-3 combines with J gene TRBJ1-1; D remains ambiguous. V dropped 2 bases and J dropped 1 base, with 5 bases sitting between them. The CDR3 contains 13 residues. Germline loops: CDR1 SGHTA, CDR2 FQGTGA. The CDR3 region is CASSLSSNTEAFF. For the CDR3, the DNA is TGTGCCAGCAGCTTATCCTCGAACACTGAAGCTTTCTTT.

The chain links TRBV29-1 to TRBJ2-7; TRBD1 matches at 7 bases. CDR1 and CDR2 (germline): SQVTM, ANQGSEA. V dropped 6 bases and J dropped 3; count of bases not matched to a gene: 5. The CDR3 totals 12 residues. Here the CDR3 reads CSVKGQIYEQYF. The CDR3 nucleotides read TGCAGCGTAAAGGGACAGATCTACGAGCAGTACTTC.